These T cell receptor beta chains were read from a single sample in a study of T cells in localized non-small cell lung cancer. TCRdb's copy holds only in-frame clones and misses some; the assay was immunoSEQ multiplex PCR. The top ten hold approximately 5.2% of the sample, which has about 56,000 clones, roughly 89% seen once. Specimen: peripheral blood, collected before any cancer treatment. The receptor source for this set is a woman aged 40-69 years with stage I lung adenocarcinoma. Both conserved end residues are part of each CDR3. A D gene is named only where the DNA matches it firmly. A clone size is listed for some rows: how often the clone was seen (once, few, many), or a class if it is expanded.

J,D,size,V,CDR3,DNA
TRBJ1-5,NA,NA,TRBV2,CASMLQGNSNQPQHF,TGTGCCAGCATGCTCCAGGGTAATAGCAATCAGCCCCAGCATTTT
TRBJ1-2,NA,few,TRBV27,CASSNGPGLRSYGYTF,TGTGCCAGCAGCAACGGACCAGGCTTGAGGAGCTATGGCTACACCTTC
TRBJ2-7,NA,once,TRBV19,CASSIFPSPGTPEQYF,TGTGCCAGTAGTATATTTCCCTCCCCCGGGACCCCTGAGCAGTACTTC
TRBJ1-3,NA,NA,TRBV4-1,CASSPSMWDTIYF,TGCGCCAGCAGCCCTTCTATGTGGGACACCATATATTTT
TRBJ2-7,TRBD2,few,TRBV7-2,CASSLTSGGAYEQYF,TGTGCCAGCAGCTTGACTAGCGGGGGGGCCTACGAGCAGTACTTC
TRBJ1-6,NA,NA,TRBV19,CASSPTANSPLHF,TGTGCCAGTAGCCCGACAGCAAATTCACCCCTCCACTTT
TRBJ2-7,TRBD1,NA,TRBV6-5,CASSPRDSVSYEQYF,TGTGCCAGCAGCCCCCGGGACAGCGTTTCCTACGAGCAGTACTTC
TRBJ2-7,NA,NA,TRBV20-1,CSAKQGLKQYF,TGCAGTGCTAAACAGGGTTTGAAGCAGTACTTC
TRBJ1-3,NA,NA,TRBV7-9,CASSSTDSISGNTIYF,TGTGCCAGCAGCTCGACCGACAGTATCTCTGGAAACACCATATATTTT
TRBJ1-2,NA,NA,TRBV2,CASSDGYGYTF,TGTGCCAGCAGTGACGGCTATGGCTACACCTTC
TRBJ2-5,NA,once,TRBV7-9,CASSLGAGETQYF,TGTGCCAGCAGCCTAGGGGCAGGGGAGACCCAGTACTTC
TRBJ1-2,NA,NA,TRBV5-6,CASSLTARRGGYTF,TGTGCCAGCAGCCTGACTGCCCGTCGTGGTGGCTACACCTTC
TRBJ2-7,NA,NA,TRBV7-2,CASSLRPGGEQYF,TGTGCCAGCAGCCTTCGGCCTGGCGGCGAGCAGTACTTC
TRBJ1-1,TRBD1,once,TRBV7-2,CASSSTGGGNTEAFF,TGTGCCAGCAGCTCGACAGGGGGAGGAAACACTGAAGCTTTCTTT
TRBJ1-1,NA,NA,TRBV6-5,CASSWGGTEAFF,TGTGCCAGCAGTTGGGGAGGTACTGAAGCTTTCTTT
TRBJ1-1,NA,once,TRBV28,CASSVPGEGTEAFF,TGTGCCAGCAGTGTCCCTGGGGAAGGAACTGAAGCTTTCTTT
TRBJ2-1,NA,NA,TRBV6-1,CASSELIEQFF,TGTGCCAGCAGTGAATTGATCGAGCAGTTCTTC
TRBJ2-3,NA,NA,TRBV6-6,CASSDGTVDTQYF,TGTGCCAGCAGTGACGGGACCGTGGATACGCAGTATTTT
TRBJ1-1,NA,NA,TRBV6-6,CASSFTSSTEAFF,TGTGCCAGCAGTTTCACAAGTAGCACTGAAGCTTTCTTT
TRBJ1-3,TRBD1,NA,TRBV5-1,CASSLETGGNSGNTIYF,TGCGCCAGCAGCTTGGAAACAGGGGGTAACTCTGGAAACACCATATATTTT
TRBJ1-1,NA,NA,TRBV5-1,CASSLALNTEAFF,TGCGCCAGCAGCTTGGCTCTGAACACTGAAGCTTTCTTT
TRBJ2-1,TRBD1,NA,TRBV28,CASRTPGQGQGEQFF,TGTGCCAGCAGGACTCCGGGACAGGGGCAGGGTGAGCAGTTCTTC
TRBJ1-3,NA,NA,TRBV11-2,CASWAGNTIYF,TGTGCCAGCTGGGCTGGAAACACCATATATTTT
TRBJ1-2,TRBD1,NA,TRBV9,CASSVGTGGWDGYTF,TGTGCCAGCAGCGTAGGGACAGGTGGGTGGGATGGCTACACCTTC
TRBJ2-2,TRBD1,NA,TRBV18,CASSSGQGPNTGELFF,TGTGCCAGCTCATCGGGACAGGGTCCGAACACCGGGGAGCTGTTTTTT
TRBJ1-3,TRBD1,NA,TRBV11-3,CASSPGQGPGNTIYF,TGTGCCAGCAGCCCCGGACAGGGTCCGGGAAACACCATATATTTT